Below are 17 T cell receptor beta chains sequenced from a single sample in a study of beta chain features in type 1 diabetes. Investigators reverse transcribed all isolated RNA, so they sequenced expressed TCRB transcripts. Produced via immunoSEQ multiplex PCR; TCRdb's table is partial and in-frame only. The sample holds fewer than 350,000 clones, 7% to 9% seen once. The material sequenced was central memory CD4+ T cells from blood. The receptors stem from a woman aged 18-29 years in good health.

There are many counts of this clone. The rearrangement joins TRBV7-9 to TRBJ2-1; D is possibly TRBD2 (5 bases). Trimming cost V 5 bases and J 1 base, with 6 bases left between them. CDR3 length: 13 amino acids. Germline V gives CDR1 SEHNR, CDR2 FQNEAQ (reference sequence). Written as DNA, the CDR3 is TGTGCCAGCAGCCGAGGGTCCTACAATGAGCAGTTCTTC. The encoded protein is CASSRGSYNEQFF.

The DNA of the CDR3 is TGTGCCAGCTCCTTTCAACTTGAAGCTTTCTTT. Its protein is CASSFQLEAFF. This chain connects TRBV18 to TRBJ1-1; D is undetermined. V lost 6 bases to trimming and J lost 7 bases, with 9 bases between them. CDR3 length equals 11 residues. The germline V gene encodes CDR1 KGHSH and CDR2 LQKENI.

V gene TRBV27 combines with J gene TRBJ2-3; TRBD2 agrees at 7 bases. Germline CDR1 is MNHEY and CDR2 is SMNVEV (reference sequence). The CDR3 has 18 residues. The V segment lost 8 bases and the J segment 3 bases; nucleotides outside the gene matches: 20. The CDR3 region is CASHLRAPARESTDTQYF. DNA for the CDR3: TGTGCCAGCCACTTACGGGCTCCTGCGCGGGAGAGTACAGATACGCAGTATTTT.

V and J are TRBV5-4 and TRBJ2-1; 7 bases agree with TRBD2. There are 13 residues in the CDR3. The V gene's germline CDR1 is SGHNT and CDR2 YYREEE (reference sequence). Germline trimming cut 2 bases from V and 6 bases from J; bases unmatched to any gene: 2. CDR3 in DNA: TGTGCCAGCAGCTTAGAGCGGGGCAATGAGCAGTTCTTC. This translates into CASSLERGNEQFF. The full variable domain, rest sourced from reference TRBV5-4 and TRBJ2-1, is ETGVTQSPTHLIKTRGQQVTLRCSSQSGHNTVSWYQQALGQGPQFIFQYYREEENGRGNFPPRFSGLQFPNYSSELNVNALELDDSALYLCASSLERGNEQFFGPGTRLTVL.

This clone was detected many times. The chain uses TRBV2 and TRBJ2-3, with no clear D. Per germline, CDR1 SNHLY and CDR2 FYNNEI. Trimming removed 6 bases from V and 2 bases from J, with 6 bases in between. This CDR3 is built from 12 residues. CDR3 region: CASSPDTDTQYF. CDR3 bases: TGTGCCAGCAGCCCTGACACAGATACGCAGTATTTT. Full variable domain (rest looked up from reference TRBV2 and TRBJ2-3): EPEVTQTPSHQVTQMGQEVILRCVPISNHLYFYWYRQILGQKVEFLVSFYNNEISEKSEIFDDQFSVERPDGSNFTLKIRSTKLEDSAMYFCASSPDTDTQYFGPGTRLTVL.

This clone showed up just a few times. The chain combines TRBV5-4 with TRBJ2-3; D is undetermined. The CDR3 covers 14 residues. Trimming left V 0 bases short and J 3 bases short, with 8 bases between. CDR1 is SGHNT and CDR2 is YYREEE in the germline V gene (reference sequence). The CDR3 reads CASSLEAMTDTQYF. The CDR3 DNA reads TGTGCCAGCAGCTTGGAAGCTATGACAGATACGCAGTATTTT.

This chain joins TRBV29-1 and TRBJ2-1; TRBD2 matches 8 bases. The ends lost 6 bases at V and 7 bases at J; junction bases unmatched: 11. The CDR3 spans 14 residues. Germline V gives CDR1 SQVTM, CDR2 ANQGSEA. CDR3 DNA sequence: TGCAGCGTCTCCGGGACTAGACGCGAAAATGAGCAGTTCTTC. Encoded protein: CSVSGTRRENEQFF.

This clone was counted ten times or more. The J gene is TRBJ1-2, the V gene TRBV7-2, with TRBD1 identical over 7 bases. Germline CDR1 is SGHTA and CDR2 is FQGNSA. With 4 bases clipped from V and 7 bases from J, the junction kept 6 bases outside the gene matches. This CDR3 region has 13 residues. Here the CDR3 reads CASSSTQGVGYTF. The DNA for the CDR3 is TGTGCCAGCAGCTCGACGCAGGGGGTTGGCTACACCTTC.

The chain uses TRBV27 and TRBJ2-1; 8 bases are a match to TRBD2. Germline trimming cut 8 bases from V and 8 bases from J; bases unmatched to any gene: 11. The CDR3 contains 14 residues. Per germline, CDR1 MNHEY and CDR2 SMNVEV (reference sequence). The CDR3 here is CASGGLAARYEQFF. Written as DNA, the CDR3 is TGTGCCAGCGGAGGACTAGCCGCTCGTTATGAGCAGTTCTTC.

This clone was recorded at least ten times. V is TRBV7-9 and J is TRBJ1-2, with TRBD1 identical over 9 bases. CDR3 length: 19 residues. V shed 2 bases and J 0 bases; nucleotides not matched to a gene: 13. Looked up from germline, CDR1 is SEHNR and CDR2 is FQNEAQ (reference sequence). The CDR3 protein is CASSLLAWTGDYANYGYTF. The CDR3 DNA reads TGTGCCAGCAGCTTACTAGCATGGACAGGGGATTATGCTAACTATGGCTACACCTTC.

This clone was found a few times. The V and J genes are TRBV7-2 and TRBJ1-2, with D unresolved. V lost 1 base to trimming and J lost 4 bases, with 10 bases between them. There are 14 residues in the CDR3. Looked up from germline, CDR1 is SGHTA and CDR2 is FQGNSA. CDR3 nucleotide sequence: TGTGCCAGCAGCTTAGATGCCAGCCCCTATGGCTACACCTTC. Its translation is CASSLDASPYGYTF.

This clone was seen a few times. The chain couples TRBV4-3 to TRBJ2-7; D not resolved. V lost 3 bases to trimming and J lost 0 bases, with 9 bases between them. The germline gives CDR1 LGHNA, CDR2 YSLEER. This CDR3 spans 14 amino acids. The CDR3 nucleotides are TGCGCCAGCAGCCAGGGGTCTAGCTCCTACGAGCAGTACTTC. Amino acids: CASSQGSSSYEQYF.

The rearrangement joins TRBV9 to TRBJ2-2; a weak D match, TRBD2 (5 bases). The germline V gene has CDR1 SGDLS and CDR2 YYNGEE. V was pared by 3 bases and J by 4 bases, with 10 bases between. The CDR3 has 14 amino acids. CDR3 in amino acids: CASSDSGTTGELFF. In DNA, the CDR3 is TGTGCCAGCAGCGACAGCGGTACCACCGGGGAGCTGTTTTTT. Complete variable domain (other parts from reference TRBV9 and TRBJ2-2): DSGVTQTPKHLITATGQRVTLRCSPRSGDLSVYWYQQSLDQGLQFLIQYYNGEERAKGNILERFSAQQFPDLHSELNLSSLELGDSALYFCASSDSGTTGELFFGEGSRLTVL.

This clone was seen only a few times. This sequence joins TRBV18 and TRBJ2-3; D may correspond to TRBD1 or TRBD2 (5 bases each). This CDR3 has 15 amino acids. The V end lost 0 bases, the J end lost 14 bases, and 21 bases lay between the germline ends. Germline values: CDR1 KGHSH, CDR2 LQKENI. CDR3 DNA sequence: TGTGCCAGCTCACCACCGTCCCGGGACGCCGGATCGTGGTATTTT. It encodes CASSPPSRDAGSWYF.

This clone came up a few times. The V call is TRBV5-1, the J call TRBJ2-3; TRBD2 matches 7 bases. V was pared by 7 bases and J by 4 bases, with 0 bases of the junction left unmatched. CDR3 length: 11 residues. Germline assignment: CDR1 SGHRS and CDR2 YFSETQ. The CDR3 bases are TGCGCCAGCCGGGGGGCAGATACGCAGTATTTT. Translation gives CASRGADTQYF.

There are a few counts of this clone. J is TRBJ1-5 and V is TRBV29-1, with D tentatively TRBD1 (5 bases). This CDR3 region has 18 residues. Germline CDR1 reads SQVTM; CDR2 reads ANQGSEA. Deletions cut 6 bases from V and 6 bases from J, with 30 bases between. Here the CDR3 DNA reads TGCAGCGTCCCCAGGGTCCTGAGAGAGGTTTTAAGAAGTCAGCCCCAGCATTTT. Amino acid sequence: CSVPRVLREVLRSQPQHF.

This clone came up a few times. V gene TRBV4-2 combines with J gene TRBJ1-4, with unresolved D. This CDR3 is built from 16 residues. The V gene's germline CDR1 is LGHNA and CDR2 YNFKEQ. V shed 4 bases and J shed 6 bases, with 18 bases lying between them. CDR3 coding DNA: TGTGCCAGCAGCCCTACCCTCACGGGTTACGATGAAAAACTGTTTTTT. It encodes CASSPTLTGYDEKLFF.